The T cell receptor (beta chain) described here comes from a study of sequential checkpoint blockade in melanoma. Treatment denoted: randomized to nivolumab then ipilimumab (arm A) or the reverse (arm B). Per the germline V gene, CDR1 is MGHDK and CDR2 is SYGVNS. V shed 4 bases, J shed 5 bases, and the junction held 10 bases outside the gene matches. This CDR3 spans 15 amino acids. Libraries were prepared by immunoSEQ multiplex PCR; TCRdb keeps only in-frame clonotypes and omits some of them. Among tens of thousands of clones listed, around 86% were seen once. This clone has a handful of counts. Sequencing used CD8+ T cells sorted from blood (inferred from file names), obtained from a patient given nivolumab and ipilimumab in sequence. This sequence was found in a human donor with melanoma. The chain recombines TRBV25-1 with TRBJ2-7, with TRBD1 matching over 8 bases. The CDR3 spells CASSGKGQDSDEQYF. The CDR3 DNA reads TGTGCCAGCAGTGGGAAGGGACAGGACAGCGACGAGCAGTACTTC.